The 4 T cell receptor beta chains below were found in one sample sequenced in a study of Graves' ophthalmopathy and Graves' hyperthyroidism. For repertoire sequencing, the TCR beta CDR3 regions were amplified from RNA transcripts. First-round RT-PCR with HTBI primers preceded a second-round multiplex PCR. TCRdb re-called the multiplex PCR reads through MiXCR, storing one row per CDR3 protein. The sample contains hundreds of thousands of distinct CDR3 sequences, roughly 21% of which appear only once. Sequencing input: peripheral blood. These receptors all stem from a woman between 18 and 29 years old with stable Graves' hyperthyroidism.

V is TRBV11-1 and J is TRBJ2-2; D is perhaps TRBD2 (5 bases). The germline CDR1 and CDR2 sequences are SGHAT and FQDESV (reference sequence). This CDR3 is 15 amino acids long. The V and J ends lost 6 bases and 5 bases respectively, with 16 bases between them. The CDR3 loop is CASRPPGVETGELFF. In DNA form, the CDR3 reads TGTGCCAGCAGACCTCCCGGGGTTGAGACCGGGGAGCTGTTTTTT.

This clonotype was observed many times. This chain uses TRBV6-1 with TRBJ1-5; no clear D. There are 12 residues in the CDR3. CDR1 MNHNS and CDR2 SASEGT come from the germline V gene. Trimming took off 4 bases at V and 2 bases at J, with 3 bases between the two ends. This CDR3 is CASSGRNQPQHF. CDR3 bases: TGTGCCAGCAGTGGTCGCAATCAGCCCCAGCATTTT.

The table lists this clonotype with many counts. In DNA form, the CDR3 reads TGCAGTGCTAGAGAACCGGGACTTTCCTACGAGCAGTACTTC. This encodes CSAREPGLSYEQYF. The chain joins TRBV20-1 to TRBJ2-7; D is possibly TRBD2 (6 bases). Germline values: CDR1 DFQATT, CDR2 SNEGSKA (reference sequence). This CDR3 is built from 14 residues. The V end lost 0 bases, the J end lost 1 base, and 10 bases lay between the germline ends.

This clonotype occurred a few times. The J gene is TRBJ1-1, the V gene TRBV6-1; D gene ambiguous. Trimming shortened V by 6 bases and J by 4 bases, and 12 bases separated the two germline ends. The V gene's germline CDR1 is MNHNS and CDR2 SASEGT. This CDR3 contains 13 residues. CDR3 amino acids: CASRALGGTEAFF. In nucleotides, the CDR3 is TGTGCCAGCAGAGCCCTAGGAGGCACTGAAGCTTTCTTT.